The 22 T cell receptor beta chains reported below all come from one sample, sequenced in a study of T cells in Graves' hyperthyroidism and ophthalmopathy. TCR beta CDR3 regions were amplified from RNA. HTBI primers drove first-round RT-PCR of the TCR CDR3. TCRdb reanalysed the multiplex PCR reads using MiXCR and keeps one entry per CDR3 protein. The sample carries approximately 710,000 distinct CDR3 sequences, roughly 17% recorded once. Material for sequencing was blood. Receptor source: a man in his fifties with Graves' hyperthyroidism.

This clonotype was observed at least ten times. This chain uses TRBV6-1 with TRBJ2-7; D possibly corresponds to TRBD1 (6 bases). The CDR3 extends over 13 amino acids. Trimming shortened V by 5 bases and J by 4 bases, and 12 bases separated the two germline ends. CDR1 is MNHNS, CDR2 SASEGT, per germline. In DNA, the CDR3 is TGTGCCAGCAGTACCTACAGGGTTTACGAGCAGTACTTC. Protein sequence: CASSTYRVYEQYF.

The chain joins TRBV5-1 to TRBJ2-5; TRBD2 matches at 14 bases. With V trimmed by 0 bases and J by 3 bases, 7 bases remained unmatched. Germline CDR1 reads SGHRS; CDR2 reads YFSETQ. The CDR3 has 18 amino acids. The CDR3 sequence: CASSLEGAGLAGEETQYF. The CDR3 nucleotides are TGCGCCAGCAGCTTGGAGGGCGCGGGACTAGCGGGAGAAGAGACCCAGTACTTC.

In this sample, this clonotype turned up a few times. The rearrangement uses TRBV20-1 and TRBJ2-2; no firm D call. The CDR3 sequence is 12 residues long. The germline CDR1 and CDR2 sequences are DFQATT and SNEGSKA (reference sequence). Trimming removed 3 bases at V and 6 bases at J, with 8 bases between. The chain's CDR3 is CSARVGSGELFF. In DNA, the CDR3 is TGCAGTGCTAGGGTCGGATCCGGGGAGCTGTTTTTT.

This chain joins TRBV9 and TRBJ2-1; 14 bases line up with TRBD2. Germline V CDR1 and CDR2: SGDLS, YYNGEE. CDR3 length equals 16 residues. V was pared by 5 bases and J by 6 bases, with 7 bases of the junction left unmatched. CDR3 DNA sequence: TGTGCCAGCAGTAGAAGACTAGCGGGAGGGCCCAATGAGCAGTTCTTC. Encoded protein: CASSRRLAGGPNEQFF. Full variable domain (remainder filled in from reference TRBV9 and TRBJ2-1): DSGVTQTPKHLITATGQRVTLRCSPRSGDLSVYWYQQSLDQGLQFLIQYYNGEERAKGNILERFSAQQFPDLHSELNLSSLELGDSALYFCASSRRLAGGPNEQFFGPGTRLTVL.

This clonotype was recorded at least ten times. The chain couples TRBV30 to TRBJ1-2; no reliable D call. Trimming took 0 bases from V and 0 from J, leaving 8 bases between them. This CDR3 comprises 14 residues. The germline CDR1 and CDR2 sequences are GTSNPN and SVGIG (reference sequence). In DNA form, the CDR3 reads TGTGCCTGGAGTGTAGCAGTAGCTAACTATGGCTACACCTTC. This gives the protein CAWSVAVANYGYTF.

This clonotype was observed a handful of times. The rearrangement joins TRBV15 to TRBJ1-4; perhaps TRBD1 as D (5 bases). Trimming removed 2 bases at V and 2 bases at J, with 15 bases between. CDR1 and CDR2 from the germline V gene are LNHNV and YYDKDF (reference sequence). This CDR3 spans 17 amino acids. The CDR3 is CATSRTIIGATNEKLFF. In DNA form, the CDR3 reads TGTGCCACCAGCAGAACTATTATAGGGGCGACTAATGAAAAACTGTTTTTT.

In its sample, this clonotype was seen a few times. The chain has TRBV19 and TRBJ1-5, with D hard to call. Germline V lookup: CDR1 LNHDA, CDR2 SQIVND (reference sequence). V was trimmed by 4 bases and J by 0 bases, leaving 10 bases between them. The CDR3 runs to 15 residues. The CDR3 loop reads CASSSRELSNQPQHF. DNA for the CDR3: TGTGCCAGTAGTAGCCGAGAACTTAGCAATCAGCCCCAGCATTTT.

This clonotype was seen at least ten times. This chain connects TRBV13 to TRBJ2-3, with 8 positions matching TRBD1. Trimming at V came to 5 bases and at J to 8 bases, leaving 6 bases not matched to a gene. Germline V CDR1 and CDR2: PRHDT, FYEKMQ (reference sequence). The CDR3 totals 13 residues. The CDR3 sequence: CASSDRTGFTQYF. CDR3 coding DNA: TGTGCCAGCAGCGACCGGACAGGGTTTACGCAGTATTTT.

V gene TRBV29-1 combines with J gene TRBJ2-7, with 7 bases aligning to TRBD1. Germline loops: CDR1 SQVTM, CDR2 ANQGSEA. With 7 bases clipped from V and 1 base from J, the junction kept 10 bases outside the gene matches. The CDR3 length is 14 residues. CDR3: CSAGKQGPSYEQYF. In DNA, the CDR3 is TGCAGCGCTGGAAAACAGGGGCCATCCTACGAGCAGTACTTC.

The sample holds many counts of this clonotype. The rearrangement links TRBV18 to TRBJ2-7; no reliable D call. The CDR3 runs to 14 residues. The germline V gene encodes CDR1 KGHSH and CDR2 LQKENI. The V end lost 1 base, the J end lost 5 bases, and 12 bases lay between the germline ends. This CDR3 reads CASSPLKQSDEQYF. The DNA of the CDR3 is TGTGCCAGCTCACCACTTAAACAGTCGGACGAGCAGTACTTC.

This clonotype was counted a few times. V usage is TRBV29-1 and J usage is TRBJ1-1, with unresolved D. The CDR3 is 11 residues long. V was trimmed by 4 bases and J by 11 bases, leaving 14 bases between them. Germline V gene data show CDR1 as SQVTM and CDR2 as ANQGSEA. The CDR3 reads CSVVTRAQAFF. The CDR3, as DNA: TGCAGCGTTGTTACGCGGGCGCAGGCTTTCTTT.

This clonotype was counted many times. The CDR3 bases are TGTGCCAGCAGCCTTGGACAGCCCGGCGGTACAGATACGCAGTATTTT. Amino acids: CASSLGQPGGTDTQYF. The gene calls are TRBV7-9 and TRBJ2-3, with D possibly matching TRBD1 (6 bases). This CDR3 has 16 residues. Germline CDR1 reads SEHNR; CDR2 reads FQNEAQ (reference sequence). Trimming shortened V by 5 bases and J by 3 bases, and 18 bases separated the two germline ends.

The V call is TRBV6-4, the J call TRBJ2-2; D is uncertain. There are 13 residues in the CDR3. With 2 bases removed from V and 8 bases from J, the gap between germline ends came to 9 bases. Germline V CDR1 and CDR2: MRHNA, SNTAGT. The CDR3 spells CASSDRDWGELFF. The CDR3 nucleotides read TGTGCCAGCAGTGACCGTGACTGGGGGGAGCTGTTTTTT.

In this sample, this clonotype turned up a few times. Sequence at one end of the junction differs from germline and may be a read error. The rearrangement links TRBV2 to TRBJ2-7; no firm D call. The CDR3 consists of 12 residues. Germline V gene data show CDR1 as SNHLY and CDR2 as FYNNEI. Here the CDR3 reads CASSEAGRLGRF. CDR3 coding DNA: TGTGCCAGCAGTGAAGCGGGTAGGCTAGGCCGCTTC.

This clonotype was seen more than once but under ten times. The chain employs TRBV10-3 and TRBJ2-7, with D tentatively TRBD2 (6 bases). The CDR3 has 15 residues. Trimming left V 0 bases short and J 2 bases short, with 11 bases between. CDR1 ENHRY and CDR2 SYGVKD come from the germline V gene. The CDR3 region is CAISESREAAYEQYF. In DNA form, the CDR3 reads TGTGCCATCAGTGAGTCAAGGGAGGCAGCCTACGAGCAGTACTTC.

In its sample, this clonotype was seen many times. This sequence joins TRBV12-3 or TRBV12-4 and TRBJ2-3, with 9 bases aligning to TRBD2. Trimming cost V 2 bases and J 5 bases; bases outside gene matches: 2. The CDR3 length is 14 residues. The chain's CDR3 is CASSLRGGEDTQYF. The DNA for the CDR3 is TGTGCCAGCAGTTTACGCGGGGGGGAAGATACGCAGTATTTT.

There are many counts of this clonotype. This chain connects TRBV27 to TRBJ1-2, with 8 bases identical to TRBD1. V trimming: 9 bases; J trimming: 3 bases; junction bases outside the gene matches: 9. This CDR3 comprises 14 residues. Germline V gene data show CDR1 as MNHEY and CDR2 as SMNVEV (reference sequence). CDR3 amino acids: CASHQDRGDYGYTF. CDR3 DNA: TGTGCCAGTCACCAAGACAGGGGAGACTATGGCTACACCTTC.

The rearrangement joins TRBV19 to TRBJ2-1; 8 nucleotides match TRBD1. The ends lost 4 bases at V and 7 bases at J; junction bases unmatched: 6. Germline CDR1 reads LNHDA; CDR2 reads SQIVND (reference sequence). The CDR3 is 14 amino acids. The CDR3 nucleotides are TGTGCCAGTAGTACCCAGGGGGCGGAAAATGAGCAGTTCTTC. It yields the protein CASSTQGAENEQFF.

A few counts support this clonotype. The V and J genes are TRBV27 and TRBJ2-5, with 12 nucleotides matching TRBD2. Germline lookup yields CDR1 MNHEY and CDR2 SMNVEV (reference sequence). V shed 6 bases, J shed 12 bases, and the junction held 8 bases outside the gene matches. The CDR3 runs 13 residues. As DNA, the CDR3 is TGTGCCAGCAGAAAGACTAGCGGGAGCCTTGAGTACTTC. It is translated as CASRKTSGSLEYF.

This clonotype was picked up many times. The chain employs TRBV28 and TRBJ2-7; 10 nucleotides align to TRBD2. Germline V gives CDR1 MDHEN, CDR2 SYDVKM. Trimming at V came to 10 bases and at J to 2 bases, leaving 11 bases not matched to a gene. The CDR3 length is 15 residues. This chain's CDR3 is CAINGWTSGAYEQYF. The CDR3 coding sequence is TGTGCCATCAATGGGTGGACTAGCGGCGCCTACGAGCAGTACTTC.

There are many counts of this clonotype. V usage is TRBV28 and J usage is TRBJ2-5, with D perhaps assigned TRBD1 or TRBD2 (7 bases each). CDR3 length equals 16 residues. From germline, CDR1 is MDHEN and CDR2 SYDVKM. Deletions cut 2 bases from V and 1 base from J, with 14 bases between. The CDR3 DNA sequence: TGTGCCAGCAGTTTAACCAGCGGGACAGCCCAAGAGACCCAGTACTTC. Its translation is CASSLTSGTAQETQYF.

There are many counts of this clonotype. The V gene is TRBV20-1, the J gene TRBJ2-1; 12 bases fit TRBD2. J lost 7 bases, V lost 0 bases, and 7 bases had no gene match. The germline CDR1 and CDR2 sequences are DFQATT and SNEGSKA (reference sequence). This CDR3 spans 16 amino acids. CDR3 residues: CSARDTGTSGLNEQFF. The CDR3 DNA sequence: TGCAGTGCTAGAGATACCGGGACTAGCGGGCTTAATGAGCAGTTCTTC.